This T cell receptor beta chain appears in the sequencing data of a study of tumor-infiltrating lymphocytes in localized non-small cell lung cancer. Study outcomes and limitations: Tumors had more T cell infiltration than uninvolved lung, per TCRbeta sequencing and CD3 counts.

The V gene lost 8 bases and the J gene lost 0 bases, with 8 bases spanning the gap. This CDR3 contains 13 residues. The V gene's germline CDR1 is MNHNS and CDR2 SASEGT. Sequenced by immunoSEQ multiplex PCR; TCRdb stores in-frame clones only, minus some. The sample contains 15,000 or so clones, roughly 40% of which appear only once. On this clone: Its antigen is not known.

Sequencing was done on a sample of lung tumor tissue. The TCR originated in a human donor with non-small cell lung cancer. This chain uses TRBV6-1 with TRBJ1-3; D uncertain. CDR3 in DNA: TGTGCCAGCCCTCAAAACTCTGGAAACACCATATATTTT. Amino acids: CASPQNSGNTIYF.